Listed here is a single TCR beta chain. The target antigen is unknown. The sample originates from a study of prognosis after radiotherapy for stage I lung cancer. The study's findings and limits: Patients who went on to get distant metastases had lower Shannon entropy after stereotactic body radiation therapy. Patients who had metastases reportedly showed TRBV and TRBJ gene usage that varied from that of patients who did not.

Genomic DNA was the source, and TCR beta CDR3 was amplified from it by two-round multiplex PCR. Amplification during the initial PCR round employed primers specific to each TRBV and TRBJ gene. There were universal primers used in the second PCR round. TCRdb called the multiplex PCR reads again in MiXCR, with one record for every CDR3 protein. This table holds some 19,000 distinct CDR3 sequences, roughly half found once. The receptor was derived from a donor aged 50 or older with non-small cell lung cancer. The starting material was PBMCs, obtained before or after stereotactic body radiation therapy (not recorded which).

DNA for the CDR3: TGTGCCAGCAGCTTTTTCCGACTAGCGGGATGGACATATACGCAGTATTTT. Encoded protein: CASSFFRLAGWTYTQYF. This chain connects TRBV11-3 to TRBJ2-3; 11 bases line up with TRBD2. The CDR3 length is 17 residues. J lost 7 bases, V lost 3 bases, and 12 bases had no gene match. Looked up from germline, CDR1 is SGHNT and CDR2 is YENEEA.